This paragraph covers one T cell receptor beta chain sequence. This record belongs to a study of OX40 agonist ivuxolimab in advanced cancers. TCRdb's table, derived via immunoSEQ multiplex PCR, lists solely in-frame clones and lacks some. The repertoire holds 65,000 or so clones, with almost 95% as singletons. This receptor was obtained from an adult with an advanced solid tumor such as melanoma, head and neck, liver or kidney cancer. The material was CD4+ or CD8+ T cells sorted from blood, obtained in a trial of the OX40 agonist ivuxolimab.

This CDR3 reads CSVPGGNEQFF. The CDR3 coding sequence is TGCAGCGTACCAGGGGGGAATGAGCAGTTCTTC. The V and J genes are TRBV29-1 and TRBJ2-1, with D perhaps TRBD1 (7 bases). The CDR3 runs 11 residues. Trimming removed 6 bases from V and 7 bases from J, with 10 bases in between. Germline-derived CDR1 and CDR2 are SQVTM and ANQGSEA.